Included here is one TCR beta chain sequence, with context. These data are taken from a study of blood T cell repertoires in COVID-19. Overall study: COVID-19 samples from acute and convalescent phases originated in the United States, Italy and Spain. PBMCs, B-cell-depleted T cells, or T cells provided the cDNA or gDNA that made up the material.

This CDR3 contains 11 residues. In the original processing: Amplification of reference gene primers provided the estimated nucleated cell counts. Repertoires were generated with immunoSEQ multiplex PCR, while TCRdb's copy carries only in-frame clones and drops some. V and J calls and clone size follow that table, whereas D and trimming were derived from the DNA. The sample includes approximately 200,000 clones, 70% to 90% of them seen just once. Sequencing was carried out using peripheral blood. The chain links TRBV21-1 to TRBJ2-5; the table calls TRBD1, which could not be checked here. TRBV21-1 is given as a pseudogene. The sequence derives from a man in his 70s with active or convalescent COVID-19. CDR3 region: CARDSQETQYF. The CDR3 region has the DNA TGTGCCCGGGACAGTCAAGAGACCCAGTACTTC.